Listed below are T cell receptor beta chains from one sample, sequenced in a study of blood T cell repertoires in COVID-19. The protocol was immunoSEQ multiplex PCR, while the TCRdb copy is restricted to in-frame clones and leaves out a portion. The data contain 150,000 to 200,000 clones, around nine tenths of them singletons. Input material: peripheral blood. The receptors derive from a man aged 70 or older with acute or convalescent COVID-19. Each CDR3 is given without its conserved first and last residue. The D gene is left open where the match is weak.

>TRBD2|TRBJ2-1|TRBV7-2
ASRDLAGGTSSYNEQF
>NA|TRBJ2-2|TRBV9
ASSDDRINTGELF
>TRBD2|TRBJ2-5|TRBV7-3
ASSPGLAGAERETQY
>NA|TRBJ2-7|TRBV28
ASSSGGRGSYEQY
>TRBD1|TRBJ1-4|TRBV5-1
ASSSLDRGDEKLF
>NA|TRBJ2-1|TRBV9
ASSVAPGAYNEQF
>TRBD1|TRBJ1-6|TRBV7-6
ASSLVGTGSNSPLH
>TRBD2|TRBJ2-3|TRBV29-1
SVRASGTDTQY
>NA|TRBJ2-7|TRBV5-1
ASSTGLFGSDEQY
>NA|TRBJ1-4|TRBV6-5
ASSYVPGGQNEKLF
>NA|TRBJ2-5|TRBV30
AWSGAETQY
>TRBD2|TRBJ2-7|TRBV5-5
ASSFLAGTYEQY
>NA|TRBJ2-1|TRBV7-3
ASSLGGGYNEQF
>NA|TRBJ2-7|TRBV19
ASSPLRSSSGEQY
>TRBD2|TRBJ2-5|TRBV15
ATSRIAGQETQY
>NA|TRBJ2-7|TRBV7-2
ASSLGGQQY
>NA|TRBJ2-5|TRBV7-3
ASSLEEGETQY
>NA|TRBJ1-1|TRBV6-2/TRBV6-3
ASSLSHLNRNMNTEAF
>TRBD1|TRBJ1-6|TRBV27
ASSRDRVSSPLH
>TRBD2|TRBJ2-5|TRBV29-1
TVLVAGSQETQY
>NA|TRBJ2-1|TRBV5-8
ASSLDEGGREGLGYNEQF
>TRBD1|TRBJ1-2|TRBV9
ASSSDLRTGAGYT
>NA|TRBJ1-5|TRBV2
ASNRDRGQPQH
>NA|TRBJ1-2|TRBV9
ASSVAPGNYGYT
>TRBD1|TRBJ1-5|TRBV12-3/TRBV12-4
ASSLTGRQPQH
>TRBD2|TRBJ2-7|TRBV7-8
ASSLGRLAGGRKYEQY
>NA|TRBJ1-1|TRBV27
ASSLRGSTEAF
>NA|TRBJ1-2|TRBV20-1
SASIGRGYGYT
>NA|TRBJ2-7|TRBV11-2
ASSLGQRYEQY
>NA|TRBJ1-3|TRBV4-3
ASSHYGGGFGNTIY
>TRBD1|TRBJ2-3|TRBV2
ASYDRGADTQY
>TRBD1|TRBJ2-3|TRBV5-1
ASSQGDPFTDTQY
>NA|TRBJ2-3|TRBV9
ASSWTSTDTQY
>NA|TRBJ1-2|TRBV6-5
ASSLDSNYGYT
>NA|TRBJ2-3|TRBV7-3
ASSLTREADTQY
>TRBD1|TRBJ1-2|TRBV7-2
ASSLQQGREGYT
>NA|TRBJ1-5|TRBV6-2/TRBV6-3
ASSYRPGQPQH
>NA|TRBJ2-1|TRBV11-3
ASSLGGYDRYNEQF
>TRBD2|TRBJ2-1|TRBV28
ASSSPGLAGEVGYNEQF
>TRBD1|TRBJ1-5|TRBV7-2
ASSLRGLGQPQH
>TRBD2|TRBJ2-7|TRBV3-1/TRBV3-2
ASSPLKLAGASEQY
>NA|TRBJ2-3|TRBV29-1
SVVVSSRDTQY
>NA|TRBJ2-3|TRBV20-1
SAKKLDTQY
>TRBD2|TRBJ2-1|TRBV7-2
ASSFDGGGNYNEQF
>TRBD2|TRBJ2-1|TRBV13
ASSAPSGGQGNEQF
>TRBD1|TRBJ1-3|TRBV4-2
ASSQRYRGDSGNTIY
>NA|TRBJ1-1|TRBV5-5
ASSLAAGSQEAF
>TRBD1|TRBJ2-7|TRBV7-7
ASSLNRDSYEQY
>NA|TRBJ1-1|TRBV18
ASSPPGSWGTEAF
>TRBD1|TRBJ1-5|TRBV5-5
ASSLATGGTFSNQPQH
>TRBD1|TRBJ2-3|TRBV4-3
ASSQGGGELSTDTQY
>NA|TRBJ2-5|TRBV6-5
ASGLRQETQY
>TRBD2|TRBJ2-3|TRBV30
AWSEGLAADTQY